Listed here are 8 T cell receptor beta chains from one sample, sequenced in a study of CD8+CD57+ T cells in acquired aplastic anemia (dated by TCRdb to 2017 to 2018). Expansion of CD8+CD57+ cells had been shown by flow cytometry in the patients chosen for sequencing. The sequencer was an Illumina HiSeq 2000. Genomic DNA was used as template for profiling of TCR beta VDJ combinations and CDR3 sequences. The public reads were quality trimmed at Q25 with fastp and then assembled into clones with MiXCR by TCRdb, keeping productive beta chains. Rows with a matching CDR3 protein are joined into one entry that keeps the most common DNA and genes. The sample table lists under 200,000 distinct CDR3 sequences, about 50% of them with a count of one. The ten largest clones represent about 30% of the sample. Sequencing was done on a sample of sorted CD4+, CD8+, or CD8+CD57+ T cells (not recorded which) from PBMCs. The receptors here all came from a human donor with aplastic anemia.

With regard to this clonotype: It may be a read error: a sequence one base away is much more abundant. This chain uses TRBV9 with TRBJ1-3; 8 positions match TRBD1. The CDR3 is made up of 14 amino acids. CDR1 SGDLS and CDR2 YYNGEE come from the germline V gene. CDR3 sequence (DNA): TGTGCCAGCAGCGTAGGAACAGGGGGAATCACCATATATTTT. This translates into CASSVGTGGITIYF.

This clonotype was detected many times. The gene calls are TRBV24-1 and TRBJ2-1, with 9 nucleotides matching TRBD1. This CDR3 region has 16 residues. V trimming: 2 bases; J trimming: 5 bases; junction bases outside the gene matches: 6. The germline V gene encodes CDR1 KGHDR and CDR2 SFDVKD. The CDR3 DNA is TGTGCCACCAGTGATTCGGGGACAGGGAGAAACAATGAGCAGTTCTTC. Translated: CATSDSGTGRNNEQFF.

The chain recombines TRBV9 with TRBJ2-1; TRBD2 is a possible D gene (6 bases). Germline CDR1 and CDR2: SGDLS and YYNGEE. This CDR3 comprises 12 residues. Trimming cost V 4 bases and J 10 bases, with 12 bases left between them. The CDR3 bases are TGTGCCAGCAGCCCGGGGACTCTAGAGCAGTTCTTC. Encoded protein: CASSPGTLEQFF.

This clonotype was seen many times. The CDR3 coding sequence is TGTGCCAGCAGCTTTGCAGAGAACACCGGGGAGCTGTTTTTT. This translates into CASSFAENTGELFF. The chain employs TRBV7-9 and TRBJ2-2; no firm D call. CDR3 length equals 14 residues. V lost 3 bases and J 1 base, leaving 6 bases between the germline ends. The germline CDR1 and CDR2 sequences are SEHNR and FQNEAQ (reference sequence).

This clonotype was counted a few times. CDR3 DNA: TGCAGCGTGAGCACAGGGGAATCACCCCTCCACTTT. Residues: CSVSTGESPLHF. This chain joins TRBV29-1 and TRBJ1-6; 7 bases map to TRBD1. J lost 10 bases, V lost 6 bases, and 6 bases had no gene match. Germline CDR1 is SQVTM and CDR2 is ANQGSEA. This CDR3 contains 12 residues.

This clonotype was counted at least ten times. The V gene is TRBV5-1, the J gene TRBJ2-2; tentatively, D is TRBD1 or TRBD2 (5 bases each). Between the trimmed V and J ends, which lost 6 bases and 6 bases, there was a span of 24 bases. The V gene's germline CDR1 is SGHRS and CDR2 YFSETQ. This CDR3 spans 17 amino acids. The DNA for the CDR3 is TGCGCCAGCACGGGGACGGGGAGCCGAAGACGACCCGGGGAGCTGTTTTTT. Residues: CASTGTGSRRRPGELFF.

The CDR3 nucleotides are TGTGCCAGCTCACCACGACCGGACAGGAACACCGGGGAGCTGTTTTTT. Its protein product is CASSPRPDRNTGELFF. This chain joins TRBV18 and TRBJ2-2, with D perhaps TRBD1 (6 bases). The germline CDR1 and CDR2 sequences are KGHSH and LQKENI. The CDR3 covers 16 residues. V was shortened by 1 base and J by 1 base, with 10 bases between the two germline ends. Full variable domain (remainder filled in from reference TRBV18 and TRBJ2-2): NAGVMQNPRHLVRRRGQEARLRCSPMKGHSHVYWYRQLPEEGLKFMVYLQKENIIDESGMPKERFSAEFPKEGPSILRIQQVVRGDSAAYFCASSPRPDRNTGELFFGEGSRLTVL.

This clonotype was counted at least ten times. The J gene is TRBJ1-2, the V gene TRBV7-9; D gene ambiguous. Germline V lookup: CDR1 SEHNR, CDR2 FQNEAQ (reference sequence). Deletions cut 1 base from V and 5 bases from J, with 14 bases between. This CDR3 spans 15 amino acids. The CDR3 DNA follows: TGTGCCAGCAGCTTAGGAGACGCGCCGATATATGGCTACACCTTC. Translating it yields CASSLGDAPIYGYTF.